A single sample is the source of the 30 T cell receptor beta chains below, sequenced in a study of blood T cell repertoires in COVID-19 (dated by TCRdb to about 2020). The library was produced with the immunoSEQ multiplex PCR assay. TCRdb obtained this table from immuneACCESS and retained in-frame rearrangements with V and J assigned. These tables miss some clones; where compared with another copy, unresolved V genes account for less than half of the shortfall, and the remainder is unexplained. This sample has around 67,000 clones in its table, and over 70% of those were observed once. Together, the top ten hold approximately 5% of the sample. Material for sequencing was peripheral blood. These receptors were taken from a man aged 50 or older with active COVID-19.

V and J are TRBV9 and TRBJ2-5; D possibly corresponds to TRBD2 (6 bases). Trimming pared 4 bases from V and 5 bases from J, leaving 12 bases between. Germline V gives CDR1 SGDLS, CDR2 YYNGEE. CDR3 size: 13 residues. CDR3 sequence: CASSIRLGETQYF. The CDR3 nucleotides read TGTGCCAGCAGCATCAGACTAGGGGAGACCCAGTACTTC.

The CDR3: CASSLGVRGSYGYTF. The DNA of the CDR3 is TGCGCCAGCAGCTTGGGCGTCAGGGGAAGCTATGGCTACACCTTC. This chain uses TRBV5-1 with TRBJ1-2; weak D call: TRBD1 (6 bases). Looked up from germline, CDR1 is SGHRS and CDR2 is YFSETQ. CDR3 size: 15 residues. Trimming cost V 0 bases and J 4 bases, with 13 bases left between them.

CDR3 bases: TGTGCCAGCAGCTTAGCATCCGGGGAGGGGGGCTACACCTTC. This sequence encodes CASSLASGEGGYTF. The V call is TRBV7-2, the J call TRBJ1-2, with D perhaps matching TRBD1 (5 bases). CDR3 length equals 14 residues. Trimming cost V 0 bases and J 8 bases, with 13 bases left between them. Per the germline V gene, CDR1 is SGHTA and CDR2 is FQGNSA.

V gene TRBV27 combines with J gene TRBJ1-1; a possible D gene is TRBD1 (5 bases). The germline V and J ends were trimmed by 6 bases and 1 base, with 12 bases remaining between them. Germline V gives CDR1 MNHEY, CDR2 SMNVEV (reference sequence). This CDR3 contains 14 residues. The CDR3 region has the DNA TGTGCCAGCAGACCTACAGGCCCGAACACTGAAGCTTTCTTT. Protein sequence: CASRPTGPNTEAFF.

This rearrangement joins TRBV4-3 to TRBJ1-2; TRBD1 agrees at 7 bases. The CDR3 is 15 residues long. The germline gives CDR1 LGHNA, CDR2 YSLEER. V was clipped by 1 base and J by 8 bases; unmatched bases: 10. CDR3: CASSQGGQSLYGYTF. Written as DNA, the CDR3 is TGCGCCAGCAGCCAAGGGGGACAGAGCCTCTACGGCTACACCTTC.

The rearrangement joins TRBV6-2 or TRBV6-3 to TRBJ1-2; D ambiguous. Looked up from germline, CDR1 is MNHEY and CDR2 is SVGEGT. V lost 4 bases to trimming and J lost 4 bases, with 13 bases between them. The CDR3 has 14 amino acids. In DNA form, the CDR3 reads TGTGCCAGCAGTTCCGGTCAAACGGGCTATGGCTACACCTTC. It translates to CASSSGQTGYGYTF.

The chain recombines TRBV19 with TRBJ1-2; 7 bases are shared with TRBD1. J lost 6 bases, V lost 1 base, and 8 bases had no gene match. Per the germline V gene, CDR1 is LNHDA and CDR2 is SQIVND (reference sequence). The CDR3 consists of 15 residues. CDR3 bases: TGTGCCAGTAGTATAGCCAAGGGACAGCCAGATGGCTACACCTTC. The encoded protein is CASSIAKGQPDGYTF.

The chain combines TRBV5-6 with TRBJ1-2, with 9 bases lining up with TRBD1. V dropped 4 bases and J dropped 13; count of bases not matched to a gene: 11. Germline lookup yields CDR1 SGHDT and CDR2 YYEEEE. The CDR3 contains 13 residues. For the CDR3, the DNA is TGTGCCAGCAGCCCCCGGGACAGGGTTTTTTGCACCTTC. Amino acids: CASSPRDRVFCTF.

The gene calls are TRBV6-5 and TRBJ2-7, with 8 bases lining up with TRBD2. This CDR3 spans 12 amino acids. CDR1 is MNHEY, CDR2 SVGAGI, per germline. The V segment lost 8 bases and the J segment 4 bases; nucleotides outside the gene matches: 4. The CDR3 nucleotides read TGTGCCAGCGAACGGGAGGGGTACGAGCAGTACTTC. This gives the protein CASEREGYEQYF.

The CDR3 sequence: CASSPQEGLYF. DNA of the CDR3: TGTGCCAGCTCACCCCAAGAGGGCCTGTACTTC. The V call is TRBV18, the J call TRBJ2-7; a weak D match, TRBD2 (5 bases). V lost 3 bases and J lost 12, with 12 bases in between. This CDR3 spans 11 amino acids. Germline V gene data show CDR1 as KGHSH and CDR2 as LQKENI.

The V call is TRBV4-3, the J call TRBJ1-2; D gene unclear. CDR1 and CDR2 from the germline V gene are LGHNA and YSLEER. The CDR3 has 15 amino acids. Deletions cut 0 bases from V and 7 bases from J, with 15 bases between. In DNA, the CDR3 is TGCGCCAGCAGCCAAGACGCTTGGAGCTCTGGTGGCTACACCTTC. Its protein is CASSQDAWSSGGYTF.

The rearrangement links TRBV25-1 to TRBJ2-2; tentative D call: TRBD1 (6 bases). Germline V gene data show CDR1 as MGHDK and CDR2 as SYGVNS. CDR3 length: 16 residues. The V gene lost 6 bases and the J gene lost 5 bases, with 19 bases spanning the gap. For the CDR3, the DNA is TGTGCCAGCAGCGACGACAGGAAGGGCTTTACCGGGGAGCTGTTTTTT. Its translation: CASSDDRKGFTGELFF. The full variable domain, with the rest looked up from reference TRBV25-1 and TRBJ2-2, is EADIYQTPRYLVIGTGKKITLECSQTMGHDKMYWYQQDPGMELHLIHYSYGVNSTEKGDLSSESTVSRIRTEHFPLTLESARPSHTSQYLCASSDDRKGFTGELFFGEGSRLTVL.

The V and J genes are TRBV5-1 and TRBJ2-2, with 9 bases matching TRBD1. Germline-derived CDR1 and CDR2 are SGHRS and YFSETQ. This CDR3 comprises 14 residues. With 3 bases clipped from V and 8 bases from J, the junction kept 5 bases outside the gene matches. The CDR3 bases are TGCGCCAGCAGCTCGGGACAGGGTAGAGGGGAGCTGTTTTTT. Translated, it gives CASSSGQGRGELFF.

The chain uses TRBV18 and TRBJ2-7, with TRBD2 matching 16 bases. Germline CDR1 reads KGHSH; CDR2 reads LQKENI. The CDR3 is 18 amino acids. Trimming removed 6 bases from V and 7 bases from J; junction bases left unmatched: 15. In nucleotides, the CDR3 is TGTGCCAGCTCGGAATTGACCGGGACTAGCGGGAGGGCCAAAGAGCAGTACTTC. It encodes CASSELTGTSGRAKEQYF.

This sequence joins TRBV4-2 and TRBJ2-3, with D perhaps TRBD2 (5 bases). Looked up from germline, CDR1 is LGHNA and CDR2 is YNFKEQ. CDR3 length: 15 amino acids. V lost 8 bases to trimming and J lost 3 bases, with 18 bases between them. CDR3 sequence (DNA): TGTGCCAGCGGGAGAGTCGAGCCGTTTACAGATACGCAGTATTTT. It yields the protein CASGRVEPFTDTQYF.

V is TRBV6-2 or TRBV6-3 and J is TRBJ2-1; 7 nucleotides agree with TRBD1. CDR1 is MNHEY, CDR2 SVGEGT, per germline. V was pared by 2 bases and J by 14 bases, with 9 bases of the junction left unmatched. The CDR3 is made up of 13 amino acids. This CDR3 reads CASSYRGPWGKFF. In DNA form, the CDR3 reads TGTGCCAGCAGTTACAGGGGGCCATGGGGAAAGTTCTTC.

This clone was picked up a small number of times. The rearrangement uses TRBV6-1 and TRBJ1-5; D not resolved. Germline V gives CDR1 MNHNS, CDR2 SASEGT. Trimming removed 2 bases from V and 9 bases from J, with 17 bases in between. The CDR3 length is 15 residues. CDR3 amino acids: CASSEMRQNEVPQHF. In nucleotides, the CDR3 is TGTGCCAGCAGTGAAATGAGGCAGAACGAGGTGCCCCAGCATTTT.

This clone appeared a single time. V and J are TRBV27 and TRBJ2-3, with 7 bases matching TRBD1. The V and J ends lost 4 bases and 10 bases, in that order; junction bases with no gene match: 5. The CDR3 loop spans 12 amino acids. Germline V lookup: CDR1 MNHEY, CDR2 SMNVEV (reference sequence). The CDR3 region is CASSSGQAPQYF. The CDR3 region has the DNA TGTGCCAGCAGTTCCGGACAGGCACCGCAGTATTTT.

This chain uses TRBV24-1 with TRBJ1-2; 12 nucleotides line up with TRBD1. The CDR3 spans 16 residues. Per the germline V gene, CDR1 is KGHDR and CDR2 is SFDVKD. J lost 5 bases, V lost 1 base, and 4 bases had no gene match. DNA for the CDR3: TGTGCCACCAGTGATTTCGGGACAGGGGGCTGGTATGGCTACACCTTC. This sequence encodes CATSDFGTGGWYGYTF.

The V call is TRBV10-3, the J call TRBJ1-2; 9 bases fit TRBD1. With 5 bases clipped from V and 4 bases from J, the junction kept 8 bases outside the gene matches. There are 15 residues in the CDR3. Germline V gene sequence: CDR1 ENHRY, CDR2 SYGVKD. CDR3 sequence (DNA): TGTGCCATCAGTACCGGGACAGGGCTGTTCTATGGCTACACCTTC. This gives the protein CAISTGTGLFYGYTF.

This chain links TRBV9 with TRBJ2-2; 14 nucleotides agree with TRBD2. Germline CDR1 SGDLS, CDR2 YYNGEE. This CDR3 is 18 amino acids long. Trimming at V came to 4 bases and at J to 5 bases, leaving 10 bases not matched to a gene. This chain's CDR3 is CASSPEWGTSGSTGELFF. Here the CDR3 DNA reads TGTGCCAGCAGCCCTGAATGGGGGACTAGCGGGAGTACCGGGGAGCTGTTTTTT.

V usage is TRBV10-3 and J usage is TRBJ2-1; 8 bases are shared with TRBD2. Germline CDR1 reads ENHRY; CDR2 reads SYGVKD. The CDR3 loop spans 15 amino acids. J was trimmed by 4 bases and V by 3 bases; bases with no gene match: 5. CDR3 region: CAISDGGRQYNEQFF. CDR3 in DNA: TGTGCCATCAGTGATGGCGGGAGGCAGTACAATGAGCAGTTCTTC.

V is TRBV27 and J is TRBJ2-7; 12 bases fit TRBD1. CDR1 is MNHEY and CDR2 is SMNVEV in the germline V gene (reference sequence). The CDR3 has 14 residues. V gave up 5 bases and J gave up 7 bases; unmatched junction bases: 6. CDR3 sequence: CASSTGTGGREQYF. The CDR3 DNA follows: TGTGCCAGCAGTACCGGGACAGGGGGCCGGGAGCAGTACTTC.

The V call is TRBV3-1 (or the pseudogene TRBV3-2), the J call TRBJ2-7; 9 bases fit TRBD1. The V gene's germline CDR1 is LGHDT and CDR2 YNNKEL (reference sequence). The CDR3 runs 12 residues. The junction had 1 base not matched to a gene; V was cut back by 3 bases and J by 7 bases. CDR3 nucleotide sequence: TGTGCCAGCAGCCACGGACAGGGGGAGCAGTACTTC. Translation: CASSHGQGEQYF.

The chain carries TRBV5-4 and TRBJ1-2, with unresolved D. V lost 0 bases and J 8 bases, leaving 5 bases between the germline ends. Looked up from germline, CDR1 is SGHNT and CDR2 is YYREEE (reference sequence). This CDR3 has 11 residues. The CDR3 sequence is CASSLGGGYTF. The CDR3 DNA follows: TGTGCCAGCAGCTTGGGCGGGGGCTACACCTTC.

This chain links TRBV6-2 or TRBV6-3 with TRBJ2-1; D may be TRBD2 (6 bases). Between the trimmed V and J ends, which lost 0 bases and 2 bases, there was a span of 11 bases. Per germline, CDR1 MNHEY and CDR2 SVGEGT. The CDR3 has 16 amino acids. The CDR3 DNA reads as TGTGCCAGCAGTTACTCCGGGACTTTACCCTACAATGAGCAGTTCTTC. Encoded protein: CASSYSGTLPYNEQFF.

The V gene is TRBV10-3, the J gene TRBJ2-7, with D perhaps TRBD1 (5 bases). Germline lookup yields CDR1 ENHRY and CDR2 SYGVKD. Deletions cut 5 bases from V and 4 bases from J, with 9 bases between. This CDR3 comprises 12 residues. The CDR3 here is CAISPDSYEQYF. The DNA of the CDR3 is TGTGCCATCAGTCCCGACAGTTACGAGCAGTACTTC.

This chain connects TRBV24-1 to TRBJ2-1; TRBD2 matches at 10 bases. CDR1 is KGHDR, CDR2 SFDVKD, per germline. Unmatched junction bases numbered 4, after V lost 3 bases and J lost 3 bases. There are 16 residues in the CDR3. CDR3 in amino acids: CATSDASGSVYNEQFF. DNA of the CDR3: TGTGCCACCAGTGATGCTAGCGGGAGTGTCTACAATGAGCAGTTCTTC.

This chain uses TRBV6-2 or TRBV6-3 with TRBJ1-1; D not certain. The ends were cut back, 2 bases at V and 7 bases at J, with 5 bases in the middle. The CDR3 totals 11 residues. Germline loops: CDR1 MNHEY, CDR2 SVGEGT. In DNA, the CDR3 is TGTGCCAGCAGTTACCGACTTGAAGCTTTCTTT. Translation: CASSYRLEAFF.

The rearrangement joins TRBV11-2 to TRBJ2-1; perhaps TRBD1 as D (6 bases). Germline V gives CDR1 SGHAT, CDR2 FQNNGV. CDR3 length: 15 amino acids. V was trimmed by 5 bases and J by 7 bases, leaving 18 bases between them. CDR3 nucleotides: TGTGCCAGCAGCCGGGCCAGGGGAGTTGTTAATGAGCAGTTCTTC. As protein: CASSRARGVVNEQFF.